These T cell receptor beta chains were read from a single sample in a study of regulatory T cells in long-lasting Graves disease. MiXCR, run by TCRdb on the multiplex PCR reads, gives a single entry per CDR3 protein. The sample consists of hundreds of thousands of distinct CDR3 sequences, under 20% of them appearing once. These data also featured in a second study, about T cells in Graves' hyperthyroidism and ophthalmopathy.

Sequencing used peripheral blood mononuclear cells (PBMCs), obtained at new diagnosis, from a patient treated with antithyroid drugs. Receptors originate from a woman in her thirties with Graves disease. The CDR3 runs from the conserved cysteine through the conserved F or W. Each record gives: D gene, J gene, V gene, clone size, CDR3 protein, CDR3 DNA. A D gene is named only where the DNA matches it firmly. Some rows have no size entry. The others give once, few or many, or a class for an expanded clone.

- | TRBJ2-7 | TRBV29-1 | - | CSVVGAWTFNNEQYF | TGCAGCGTTGTGGGGGCTTGGACCTTTAACAACGAGCAGTACTTC
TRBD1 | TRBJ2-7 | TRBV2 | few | CLSDRVVSYEQYF | TGTCTTTCGGACAGGGTAGTGTCCTACGAGCAGTACTTC
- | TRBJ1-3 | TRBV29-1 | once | CSALFGARIGNTIYF | TGCAGCGCCCTCTTTGGGGCGAGAATTGGAAACACCATATATTTT
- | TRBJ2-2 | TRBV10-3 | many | CAISEFRTGTGELFF | TGTGCCATCAGTGAGTTCCGGACGGGAACCGGGGAGCTGTTTTTT
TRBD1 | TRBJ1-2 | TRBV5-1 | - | CASSLETGGVGYTF | TGCGCCAGCAGCTTGGAGACAGGGGGTGTTGGCTACACCTTC
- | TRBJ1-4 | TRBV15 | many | CATSRVGDKGEKLFF | TGTGCCACCAGCAGAGTGGGGGACAAGGGTGAAAAACTGTTTTTT
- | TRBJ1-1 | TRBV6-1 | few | CASRSSHTEAFF | TGTGCCAGCAGATCGAGTCACACTGAAGCTTTCTTT
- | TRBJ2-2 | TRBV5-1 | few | CASTPMRRSGTGELFF | TGCGCCAGCACCCCTATGCGGCGGTCTGGCACCGGGGAGCTGTTTTTT
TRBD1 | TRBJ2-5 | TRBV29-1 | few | CSSGGQGGGETQYF | TGCAGTTCCGGGGGACAGGGGGGAGGCGAGACCCAGTACTTC
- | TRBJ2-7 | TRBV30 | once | CAWSLRASTVYEQYF | TGTGCCTGGAGTCTCAGAGCCTCTACGGTCTACGAGCAGTACTTC
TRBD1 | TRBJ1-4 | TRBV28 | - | CASSPTGGGEKLFF | TGTGCCAGCAGCCCCACAGGGGGAGGTGAAAAACTGTTTTTT
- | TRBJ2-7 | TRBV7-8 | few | CASSIDQSYEQYF | TGTGCCAGCAGCATAGACCAGTCCTACGAGCAGTACTTC
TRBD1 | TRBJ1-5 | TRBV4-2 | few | CASSQADRGGNQPQHF | TGTGCCAGCAGCCAAGCCGACAGGGGGGGAAATCAGCCCCAGCATTTT
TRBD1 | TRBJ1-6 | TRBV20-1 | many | CSARGDRGYSPLHF | TGCAGTGCTAGAGGGGACAGGGGTTATTCACCCCTCCACTTT
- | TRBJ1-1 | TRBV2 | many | CASSVQGKNTEAFF | TGTGCCAGCAGTGTCCAGGGCAAGAACACTGAAGCTTTCTTT
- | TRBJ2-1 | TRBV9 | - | CASSAGQINEQFF | TGTGCCAGCAGCGCCGGACAGATCAATGAGCAGTTCTTC
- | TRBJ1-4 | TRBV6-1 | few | CASSVIRGKLFF | TGTGCCAGCAGTGTTATTAGGGGGAAACTGTTTTTT
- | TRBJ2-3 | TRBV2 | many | CASGPRGDTQYF | TGTGCCAGCGGCCCAAGGGGGGATACGCAGTATTTT
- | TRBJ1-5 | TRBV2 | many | CASSGDFGQPQHF | TGTGCCAGCAGTGGGGATTTTGGGCAGCCCCAGCATTTT
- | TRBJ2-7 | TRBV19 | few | CASSLGAAGVGGEQYF | TGTGCCAGTAGTTTAGGGGCTGCAGGAGTAGGCGGGGAGCAGTACTTC
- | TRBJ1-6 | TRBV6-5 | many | CASSYEKGRSPLHF | TGTGCCAGCAGTTACGAAAAAGGGAGGTCACCCCTCCACTTT
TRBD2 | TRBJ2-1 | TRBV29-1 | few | CSVEGSSGRADEQFF | TGCAGCGTTGAGGGATCTAGCGGGAGGGCGGATGAGCAGTTCTTC
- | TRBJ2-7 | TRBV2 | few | CASGLGAGFYEQYF | TGTGCCAGCGGTTTAGGAGCAGGGTTCTACGAGCAGTACTTC
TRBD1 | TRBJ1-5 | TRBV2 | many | CASRYRGGQPQHF | TGTGCCAGCAGATACAGGGGAGGTCAACCCCAGCATTTT
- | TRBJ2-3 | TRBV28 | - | CASSSPTTDTQYF | TGTGCCAGCAGTTCTCCTACGACAGATACGCAGTATTTT
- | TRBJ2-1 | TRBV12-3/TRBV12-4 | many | CASSLGRFYNEQFF | TGTGCCAGCAGTTTAGGGCGGTTCTACAATGAGCAGTTCTTC
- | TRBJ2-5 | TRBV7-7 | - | CASSKGSGETQYF | TGTGCTAGCAGCAAAGGGTCGGGAGAGACCCAGTACTTC
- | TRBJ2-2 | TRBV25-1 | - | CASVPGNTGELFF | TGTGCCAGCGTCCCAGGGAACACCGGGGAGCTGTTTTTT
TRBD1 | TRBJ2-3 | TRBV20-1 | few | CSARGTGGFGDTQYF | TGCAGTGCTAGAGGGACAGGGGGTTTTGGAGATACGCAGTATTTT
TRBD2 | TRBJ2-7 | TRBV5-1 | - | CASSQDRLAGAFEQYF | TGCGCCAGCAGCCAAGATAGACTAGCGGGAGCGTTTGAGCAGTACTTC
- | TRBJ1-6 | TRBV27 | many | CASRTLQGAGSPLHF | TGTGCCAGCAGAACCCTACAGGGAGCAGGTTCACCCCTCCACTTT
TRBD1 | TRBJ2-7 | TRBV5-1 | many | CASRPGQESYEQYF | TGCGCCAGCCGTCCGGGACAGGAGTCCTACGAGCAGTACTTC
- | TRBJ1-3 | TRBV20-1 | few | CSAPDRSSSGNTIYF | TGCAGTGCCCCGGACAGATCGAGCTCTGGAAACACCATATATTTT
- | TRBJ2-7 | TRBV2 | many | CASTRGDTAYEQYF | TGTGCCTCTACAAGAGGGGACACAGCCTACGAGCAGTACTTC
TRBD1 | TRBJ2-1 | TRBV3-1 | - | CASSRFGTGEEQFF | TGTGCCAGCAGCCGCTTCGGGACAGGGGAAGAGCAGTTCTTC
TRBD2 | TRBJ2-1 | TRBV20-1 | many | CSAPGLANEQFF | TGCAGTGCTCCGGGACTAGCGAATGAGCAGTTCTTC
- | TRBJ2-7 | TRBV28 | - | CASKAGKNEQYF | TGTGCCAGCAAGGCAGGGAAGAACGAGCAGTACTTC
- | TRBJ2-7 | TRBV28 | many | CASSPPSTGSYEQYF | TGTGCCAGCAGCCCCCCTTCGACTGGCTCCTACGAGCAGTACTTC
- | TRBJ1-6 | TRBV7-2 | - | CASSYRGPNSPLHF | TGTGCCAGCAGCTACAGAGGGCCCAATTCACCCCTCCACTTT
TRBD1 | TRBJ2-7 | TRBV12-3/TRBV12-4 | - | CASSRIGTGVYEQYF | TGTGCCAGCAGTCGAATCGGGACAGGGGTGTACGAGCAGTACTTC
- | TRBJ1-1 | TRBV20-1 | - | CSAARGIEAFF | TGCAGTGCTGCCCGGGGGATTGAAGCTTTCTTT
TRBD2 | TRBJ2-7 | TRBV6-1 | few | CASRRLAGVDEQYF | TGTGCCAGCCGGAGACTAGCGGGAGTTGACGAGCAGTACTTC
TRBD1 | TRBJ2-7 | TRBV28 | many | CASRPRGATGRSYEQYF | TGTGCCAGCAGACCTCGAGGAGCGACAGGGAGATCCTACGAGCAGTACTTC
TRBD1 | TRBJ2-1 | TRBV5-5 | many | CASSKNPGQGSFEQFF | TGTGCCAGCAGCAAAAATCCGGGACAGGGCTCTTTCGAGCAGTTCTTC
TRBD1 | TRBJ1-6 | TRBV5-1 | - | CASRSGTDYSPLHF | TGCGCCAGCAGGTCCGGGACAGACTATTCACCCCTCCACTTT
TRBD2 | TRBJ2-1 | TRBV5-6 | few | CASSFMRGLAGGSYNEQFF | TGTGCCAGCAGCTTTATGAGGGGACTAGCGGGAGGTAGTTACAATGAGCAGTTCTTC
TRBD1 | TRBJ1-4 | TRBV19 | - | CASSPGTGANEKLFF | TGTGCCAGTAGCCCTGGGACAGGGGCTAATGAAAAACTGTTTTTT
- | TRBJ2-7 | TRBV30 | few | CAWSLLVNEQYF | TGTGCCTGGAGTCTTCTGGTTAACGAGCAGTACTTC